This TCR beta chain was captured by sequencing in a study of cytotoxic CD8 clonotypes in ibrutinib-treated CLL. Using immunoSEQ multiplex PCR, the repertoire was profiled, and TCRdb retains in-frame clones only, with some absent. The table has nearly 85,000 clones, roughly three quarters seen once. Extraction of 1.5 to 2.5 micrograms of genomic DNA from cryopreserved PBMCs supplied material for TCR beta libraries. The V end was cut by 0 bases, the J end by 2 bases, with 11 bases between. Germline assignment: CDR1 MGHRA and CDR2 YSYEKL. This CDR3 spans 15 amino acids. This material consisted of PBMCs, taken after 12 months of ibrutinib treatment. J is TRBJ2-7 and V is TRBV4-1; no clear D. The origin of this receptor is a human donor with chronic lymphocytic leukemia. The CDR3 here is CASSQEKGIPYEQYF. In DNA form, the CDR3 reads TGCGCCAGCAGCCAAGAGAAAGGTATCCCCTACGAGCAGTACTTC.